This TCR beta chain was recorded in a study of beta chain features in type 1 diabetes. The study's findings and limits: More deletions and fewer insertions at VDJ junctions were seen in type 1 diabetes patients.

In regard to this clone: No antigen is known for it.

Germline V gene data show CDR1 as SNHLY and CDR2 as FYNNEI. V was shortened by 6 bases and J by 7 bases, with 6 bases between the two germline ends. The length of the CDR3 is 11 residues. As every portion of the isolated RNA was reverse transcribed, the sequencing read expressed TCRB transcripts. TCRdb keeps only in-frame clones here, not all; method: immunoSEQ multiplex PCR. The repertoire holds roughly 450,000 clones, more than 9.5% seen once, with 0.04% to 0.05% in the top ten. This TCR derives from a woman under 30 in good health. Sequenced sample: naive CD4+ T cells from blood. V usage is TRBV2 and J usage is TRBJ2-2; D is unresolved. CDR3 coding DNA: TGTGCCAGCAGAGACGTCGGGGAGCTGTTTTTT. Amino acid sequence: CASRDVGELFF.